This T cell receptor (beta chain) appears in the sequencing data of a study of blood T cell repertoires in COVID-19. The overall study: The study drew acute and convalescent COVID-19 samples from the United States, Italy and Spain. T cells, B-cell-depleted T cells, or PBMCs supplied cDNA or gDNA.

The CDR3 is 16 residues long. CDR1 is SGHDT and CDR2 is YYEEEE in the germline V gene. V lost 3 bases and J lost 2; bases outside the gene matches: 8. In the original workflow: Reference gene primer amplification gave estimated nucleated cell counts. Produced via immunoSEQ multiplex PCR; TCRdb's table is partial and in-frame only. V and J calls and clone size are those listed in that table; D and trimming were worked out from the DNA. The sample yields about 87,000 clones, around 86% seen once. The J gene is TRBJ1-1, the V gene TRBV5-6; 9 bases align to TRBD1. This receptor was obtained from a woman of 80 years or more with active or convalescent COVID-19. Sequences were obtained from peripheral blood. This CDR3 is CASSSWTGAGNTEAFF. The CDR3 nucleotides read TGTGCCAGCAGCTCGTGGACAGGGGCGGGAAACACTGAAGCTTTCTTT. Full variable domain (outside the CDR3, taken from reference TRBV5-6 and TRBJ1-1): DAGVTQSPTHLIKTRGQQVTLRCSPKSGHDTVSWYQQALGQGPQFIFQYYEEEERQRGNFPDRFSGHQFPNYSSELNVNALLLGDSALYLCASSSWTGAGNTEAFFGQGTRLTVV.